The subject of this entry is one T cell receptor beta chain. From germline, CDR1 is SQVTM and CDR2 ANQGSEA. V lost 6 bases, J lost 5 bases, and 11 bases lay in between. The CDR3 contains 13 residues. Under the authors' procedure: Nucleated cell counts were estimated from reference gene primer amplification. Assay: immunoSEQ multiplex PCR; the TCRdb copy retains only in-frame clones and omits some. V and J calls and clone size are as listed in that table; D and trimming were resolved from the DNA. The sample holds 9,500 to 12,000 clones, around 90% seen once. This sample is part of a study of blood T cell repertoires in COVID-19. Study at large: The United States, Italy and Spain provided the acute and convalescent COVID-19 samples. PBMCs, B-cell-depleted T cells, or T cells were the source of the cDNA or gDNA that made up the material.

Material for sequencing was peripheral blood. The sequence was collected from a man aged 25-45 years with active or convalescent COVID-19. The chain uses TRBV29-1 and TRBJ1-6, with TRBD1 as a possible D gene (5 bases). CDR3 protein: CSVGQGDNSPLHF. The CDR3 nucleotides read TGCAGCGTGGGTCAGGGTGATAATTCACCCCTCCACTTT.